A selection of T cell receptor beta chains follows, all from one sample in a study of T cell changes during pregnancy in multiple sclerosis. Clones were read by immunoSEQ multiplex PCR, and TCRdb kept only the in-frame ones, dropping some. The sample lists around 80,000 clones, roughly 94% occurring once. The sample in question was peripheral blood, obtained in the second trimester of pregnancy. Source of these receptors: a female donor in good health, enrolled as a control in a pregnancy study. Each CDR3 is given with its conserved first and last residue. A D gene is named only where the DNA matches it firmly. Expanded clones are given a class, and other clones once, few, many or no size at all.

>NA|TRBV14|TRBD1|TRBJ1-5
TGTGCCAGCAGCCCCCCAGACAGGGAAAGCAATCAGCCCCAGCATTTT
CASSPPDRESNQPQHF
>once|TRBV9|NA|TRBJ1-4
TGTGCCAGCACATTGGGGGCAGGGACTAATGAAAAACTGTTTTTT
CASTLGAGTNEKLFF
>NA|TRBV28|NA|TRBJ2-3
TGTGCCAGCAGTCCCGAGGGCGATACGCAGTATTTT
CASSPEGDTQYF
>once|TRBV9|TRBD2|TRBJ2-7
TGTGCCAGCAGCGTACTAGCGGGAATGGGCGAGCAGTACTTC
CASSVLAGMGEQYF
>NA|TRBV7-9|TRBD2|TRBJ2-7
TGTGCCAGTACTAGCGGAGAAGCCCCCTACGAGCAGTACTTC
CASTSGEAPYEQYF
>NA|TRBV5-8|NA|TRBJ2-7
TGTGCCAGCACCCCGGGACAACTGGTCGAGCAGTACTTC
CASTPGQLVEQYF
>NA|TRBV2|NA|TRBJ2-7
TGTGCCACCGGGACTCTACCCCTCGAGCAGTACTTC
CATGTLPLEQYF
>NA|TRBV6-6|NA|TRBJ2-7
TGTGCCAGCAGTCCAGGATACACCTACGAGCAGTACTTC
CASSPGYTYEQYF
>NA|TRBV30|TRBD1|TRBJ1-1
TGTGCCTGGAGAGGGGACAGGGGGAGGACTGAAGCTTTCTTT
CAWRGDRGRTEAFF
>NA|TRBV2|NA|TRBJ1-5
TGTGCCAGCAGTCGGGTCGGGGATCAGCCCCAGCATTTT
CASSRVGDQPQHF
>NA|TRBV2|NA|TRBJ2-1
TGTGCCAGCAGGGACGCGCGGACACTCTCCTACAATGAGCAGTTCTTC
CASRDARTLSYNEQFF
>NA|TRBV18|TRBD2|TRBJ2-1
TGTGCCAGCTCACCACTGGGACTAGCACCCAATGAGCAGTTCTTC
CASSPLGLAPNEQFF
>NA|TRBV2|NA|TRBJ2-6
TGTGCCAGTAGGGACAAAGGTCTGGGGGCCAACGTCCTGACTTTC
CASRDKGLGANVLTF
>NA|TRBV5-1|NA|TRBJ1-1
TGCGCCAGCGCAGAGATAACAGGGAAAACTGAAGCTTTCTTT
CASAEITGKTEAFF
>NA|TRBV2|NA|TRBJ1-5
TGTGCCAGCACCTTTTCCCCAGGGCGGCAGCCCCAGCATTTT
CASTFSPGRQPQHF
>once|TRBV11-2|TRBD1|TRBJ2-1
TGTGCCAGCAGACGGGACAGGGACAATGAGCAGTTCTTC
CASRRDRDNEQFF
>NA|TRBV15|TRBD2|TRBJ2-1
TGTGCCACCAGCAGGGGGGGGGAGTGGGACAATGAGCAGTTCTTC
CATSRGGEWDNEQFF
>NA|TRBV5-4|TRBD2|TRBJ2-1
TGTGCCAGCAGTTTAGCGGGGAGCTCCTACAATGAGCAGTTCTTC
CASSLAGSSYNEQFF
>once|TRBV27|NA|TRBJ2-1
TGTGCCAGCACCTTCGCGGCGGGTCAATCCTACAATGAGCAGTTCTTC
CASTFAAGQSYNEQFF
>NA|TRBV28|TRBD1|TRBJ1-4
TGTGCCAGCAACCCCACAGGGGGCAATACTAATGAAAAACTGTTTTTT
CASNPTGGNTNEKLFF
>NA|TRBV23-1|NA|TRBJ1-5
TGCGCCAGCAGTCAATCCGATGGGGAGGCACTTAATCAGCCCCAGCATTTT
CASSQSDGEALNQPQHF
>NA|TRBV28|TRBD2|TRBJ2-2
TGTGCCAGCAGTGCACTACACCAGCGGGAGGGCTCGGGCACCGGGGAGCTGTTTTTT
CASSALHQREGSGTGELFF
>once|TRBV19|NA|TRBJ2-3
TGTGCCAGTAGTGGGGCTAGCGGCACAGATACGCAGTATTTT
CASSGASGTDTQYF
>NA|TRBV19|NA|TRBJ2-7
TGTGCCAGTAGTCCCGACTCCTTATTCTCCTACGAGCAGTACTTC
CASSPDSLFSYEQYF
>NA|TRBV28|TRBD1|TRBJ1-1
TGTGCCAGCAGGAATCAGGGGGGGAACACTGAAGCTTTCTTT
CASRNQGGNTEAFF
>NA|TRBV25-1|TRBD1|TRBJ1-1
TGTGCCAGCAGTGAATATCAGGGGGCTACTGAGGCTTTCTTT
CASSEYQGATEAFF
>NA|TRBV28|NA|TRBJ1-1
TGTGCCAGCAGTTCCGGGGGCACTGAAGCTTTCTTT
CASSSGGTEAFF
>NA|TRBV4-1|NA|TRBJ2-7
TGCGCCAGCAGCCCCGGACAGTTCACGAACGAGCAGTACTTC
CASSPGQFTNEQYF
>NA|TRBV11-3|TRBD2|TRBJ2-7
TGTGCCAGCAGCGCAGGACTAGCGGCAGGGTACGAGCAGTACTTC
CASSAGLAAGYEQYF
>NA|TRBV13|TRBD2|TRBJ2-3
TGTGCCAGCCGGGGGGGCGGGAGCGCAGATACGCAGTATTTT
CASRGGGSADTQYF
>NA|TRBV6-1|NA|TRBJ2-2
TGTGCCAGCAGTGTTAAAGGGGAGCTGTTTTTT
CASSVKGELFF
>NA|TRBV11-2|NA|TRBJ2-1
TGTGCCAGCAGCCCGGATCCCAGGGAGCAGTTCTTC
CASSPDPREQFF
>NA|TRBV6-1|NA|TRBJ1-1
TGTGCCAGCAGTGAAGATCAGGGAAGGAACACTGAAGCTTCCTTT
CASSEDQGRNTEASF
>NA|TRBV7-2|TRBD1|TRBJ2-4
TGTGCCAGCAGCCCGAGACAGGGTTTCTCCAAAAACATTCAGTACTTC
CASSPRQGFSKNIQYF
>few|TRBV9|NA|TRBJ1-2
TGTGCCAGCAGCGCCGACGAGCGTGGCTACACCTTC
CASSADERGYTF
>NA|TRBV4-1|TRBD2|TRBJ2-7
TGCGCCAGCAGCCACCGGGCTAGCGGGAACTACGAGCAGTACTTC
CASSHRASGNYEQYF
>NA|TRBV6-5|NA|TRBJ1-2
TGTGCCAGCAGTTACAATATTATGGCCGTCTATGGCTACACCTTC
CASSYNIMAVYGYTF
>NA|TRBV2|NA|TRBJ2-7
TGTGCCAGCAGTGAACCGAAGAGCTCCTACGAGCAGTACTTC
CASSEPKSSYEQYF
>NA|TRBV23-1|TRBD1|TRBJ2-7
TGCGCCAGCAGTCAATCGAGGGGGACAGGTCTCTACGAGCAGTACTTC
CASSQSRGTGLYEQYF
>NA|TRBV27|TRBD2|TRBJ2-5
TGTGCCAGCAGTTCCAGAAGAGCGGGAGGGGAGGAGACCCAGTACTTC
CASSSRRAGGEETQYF
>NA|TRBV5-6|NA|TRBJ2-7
TGTGCCAGCAGCCCGAAGCAGGGGCCTACCTACGAGCAGTACTTC
CASSPKQGPTYEQYF
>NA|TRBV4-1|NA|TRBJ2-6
TGCGCCAGCAGCTCTAGAACAGGAGTAGACTCTGGGGCCAACGTCCTGACTTTC
CASSSRTGVDSGANVLTF
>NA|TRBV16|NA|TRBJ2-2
TGTGCCAGCAGCCGGACAGATACCGGGGAGCTGTTTTTT
CASSRTDTGELFF
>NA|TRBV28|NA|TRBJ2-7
TGTGCCAGCACTTACTCGCTCTCCTACGAGCAGTACTTC
CASTYSLSYEQYF
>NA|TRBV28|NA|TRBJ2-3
TGTGCCAGCAGTGCCACTAGCACAGATACGCAGTATTTT
CASSATSTDTQYF
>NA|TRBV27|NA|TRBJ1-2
TGTGCCAGCAGTTTATCGATAGCTGGAAACTATGGCTACACCTTC
CASSLSIAGNYGYTF
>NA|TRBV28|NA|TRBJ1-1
TGTGCCAGCAGCCCACAGACCACTGAAGCTTTCTTT
CASSPQTTEAFF
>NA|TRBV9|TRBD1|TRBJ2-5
TGTGCCAGCAGCGCAAGAACTACAGGGGTAGGAGAGACCCAGTACTTC
CASSARTTGVGETQYF
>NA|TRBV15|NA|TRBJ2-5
TGTGCCACCCAAGCAGTTGGGGAGATTCAAGAGACCCAGTACTTC
CATQAVGEIQETQYF
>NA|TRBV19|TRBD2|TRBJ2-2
TGTGCCAGTAGTCCTCGGGGAGCGGGGTTCGTCGGGGAGCTGTTTTTT
CASSPRGAGFVGELFF
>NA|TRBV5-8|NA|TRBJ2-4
TGTGCCAGCACGGTTCGAGCCAAAAACATTCAGTACTTC
CASTVRAKNIQYF